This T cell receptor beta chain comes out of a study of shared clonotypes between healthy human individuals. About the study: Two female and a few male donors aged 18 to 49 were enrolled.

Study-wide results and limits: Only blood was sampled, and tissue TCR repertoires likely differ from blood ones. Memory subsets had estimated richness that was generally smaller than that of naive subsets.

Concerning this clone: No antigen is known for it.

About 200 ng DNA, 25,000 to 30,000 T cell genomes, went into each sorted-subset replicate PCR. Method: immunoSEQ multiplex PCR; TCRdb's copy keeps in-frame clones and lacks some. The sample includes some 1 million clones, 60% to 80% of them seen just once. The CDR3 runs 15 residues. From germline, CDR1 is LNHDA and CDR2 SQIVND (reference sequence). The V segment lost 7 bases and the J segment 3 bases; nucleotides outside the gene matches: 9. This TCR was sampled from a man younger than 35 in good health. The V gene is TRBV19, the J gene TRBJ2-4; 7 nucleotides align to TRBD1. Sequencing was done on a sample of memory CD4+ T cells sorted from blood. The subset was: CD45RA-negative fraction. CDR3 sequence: CASMPDRAVKNIQYF. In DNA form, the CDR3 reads TGTGCCAGTATGCCTGACAGGGCGGTCAAAAACATTCAGTACTTC.